This TCR beta chain came from a study of post-analysis software for immune sequencing data. Overall study findings and caveats: Comparison of patients with controls showed five or six TRBV segments more frequent in patients, TRBV5-6, TRBV5-1 and TRBV20-1 among them. The authors found that F measure strongly co-clustered same-batch samples.

Germline CDR1 is MGHRA and CDR2 is YSYEKL. The CDR3 spans 15 residues. Details on this clonotype: Its target is not known. At one of its ends the junction is not consistent with the germline gene, which may arise from a read error.

TCR beta libraries were prepared from cDNA with unique molecular identifiers. TCRdb fed the PCR reads into MiXCR, producing one record per CDR3 protein. The data show a few hundred thousand distinct CDR3 sequences, approximately 34% seen once. This sequence joins TRBV4-1 and TRBJ2-3, with TRBD2 matching over 12 bases. The sequence derives from a girl between 10 and 17 years old with multiple sclerosis. The sequencing input was blood. CDR3 DNA sequence: TGCGCCAGCGGGGAGACTAGCGGGAGCAGAGATACGCAGTATTTT. This sequence encodes CASGETSGSRDTQYF.